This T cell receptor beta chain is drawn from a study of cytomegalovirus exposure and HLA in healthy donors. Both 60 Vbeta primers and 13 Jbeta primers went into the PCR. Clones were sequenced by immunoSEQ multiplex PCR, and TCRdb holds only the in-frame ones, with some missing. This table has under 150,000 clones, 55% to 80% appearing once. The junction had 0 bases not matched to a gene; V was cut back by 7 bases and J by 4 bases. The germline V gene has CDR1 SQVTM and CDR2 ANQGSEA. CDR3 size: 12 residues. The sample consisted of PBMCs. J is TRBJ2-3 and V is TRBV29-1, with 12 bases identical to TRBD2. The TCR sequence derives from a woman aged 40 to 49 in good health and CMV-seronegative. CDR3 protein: CSASGGADTQYF. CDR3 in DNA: TGCAGCGCTAGCGGGGGGGCAGATACGCAGTATTTT.